Each of the 28 T cell receptor beta chains below was sequenced from the same sample in a study of early T cells in non-severe SARS-CoV-2 infection. TCRdb ran MiXCR on the 5' RACE reads and lists one entry per CDR3 protein. This sample has 50,000 to 60,000 distinct CDR3 sequences, with approximately 11% found just once. The material sequenced was whole blood. The receptors come from an adult who was a healthcare worker with PCR-confirmed SARS-CoV-2 infection or an uninfected control (not recorded which).

This clonotype was counted at least ten times. The chain combines TRBV28 with TRBJ1-4; no clear D. The germline CDR1 and CDR2 sequences are MDHEN and SYDVKM. CDR3 length: 15 residues. Trimming left V 2 bases short and J 0 bases short, with 7 bases between. The CDR3 DNA reads TGTGCCAGCAGTTTACGAGATACAACTAATGAAAAACTGTTTTTT. It encodes CASSLRDTTNEKLFF. The full variable domain, with the rest looked up from reference TRBV28 and TRBJ1-4, is DVKVTQSSRYLVKRTGEKVFLECVQDMDHENMFWYRQDPGLGLRLIYFSYDVKMKEKGDIPEGYSVSREKKERFSLILESASTNQTSMYLCASSLRDTTNEKLFFGSGTQLSVL.

This clonotype appeared many times. The gene calls are TRBV6-1 and TRBJ2-2; a weak D match, TRBD1 (6 bases). Germline-derived CDR1 and CDR2 are MNHNS and SASEGT. This CDR3 region has 13 residues. The V end was cut by 4 bases, the J end by 4 bases, with 7 bases between. The CDR3 spells CASSGQATGELFF. The CDR3 DNA is TGTGCCAGCAGTGGACAGGCCACCGGGGAGCTGTTTTTT.

The table lists this clonotype with many counts. This chain links TRBV15 with TRBJ2-1, with TRBD1 matching 7 bases. V was pared by 4 bases and J by 7 bases, with 16 bases of the junction left unmatched. CDR1 is LNHNV, CDR2 YYDKDF, per germline (reference sequence). This CDR3 contains 17 residues. CDR3 sequence reads: CATSTYEGAGTKNEQFF. The CDR3 coding sequence is TGTGCCACCAGCACCTACGAGGGGGCCGGGACGAAAAATGAGCAGTTCTTC.

This clonotype has only a few counts. The chain's CDR3 is CASSLLAKDTQYF. The CDR3 DNA sequence: TGTGCCAGCAGCCTGTTAGCGAAAGATACGCAGTATTTT. The chain uses TRBV5-4 and TRBJ2-3; a weak D match, TRBD2 (5 bases). V dropped 4 bases and J dropped 5 bases, with 11 bases sitting between them. The CDR3 spans 13 residues. CDR1 is SGHNT, CDR2 YYREEE, per germline (reference sequence).

This clonotype showed up many times. The chain is built from TRBV28 and TRBJ1-2, with unresolved D. Per germline, CDR1 MDHEN and CDR2 SYDVKM. V was clipped by 9 bases and J by 0 bases, with 2 bases between them. This CDR3 has 10 residues. CDR3 sequence (DNA): TGTGCCAGAGCTAACTATGGCTACACCTTC. Amino acid sequence: CARANYGYTF.

This clonotype was detected only a few times. The chain couples TRBV12-3 or TRBV12-4 to TRBJ1-2; 8 nucleotides align to TRBD1. There are 15 residues in the CDR3. With V trimmed by 6 bases and J by 2 bases, 8 bases remained unmatched. CDR3 region: CASRSRQGRNYGYTF. CDR3 DNA sequence: TGTGCCAGCAGATCCCGACAGGGGCGGAACTATGGCTACACCTTC.

CDR3 DNA: TGTGCCAGCAGTCCGGTTCTGGGGGTCGATGGGGGCACTGAAGCTTTCTTT. This encodes CASSPVLGVDGGTEAFF. The V and J genes are TRBV6-5 and TRBJ1-1, with D maybe TRBD1 (5 bases). The CDR3 extends over 17 amino acids. V was shortened by 5 bases and J by 4 bases, with 23 bases between the two germline ends. Per germline, CDR1 MNHEY and CDR2 SVGAGI.

This clonotype was detected many times. The chain uses TRBV7-6 and TRBJ2-7; the match to TRBD2 covers 10 bases. CDR1 and CDR2 from the germline V gene are SGHVS and FNYEAQ. CDR3 length: 14 residues. Germline trimming cut 1 base from V and 11 bases from J; bases unmatched to any gene: 8. The CDR3 DNA reads TGTGCCAGCAGCTTAGGCGTAGCGGGGGGCCGAGAGTACTTC. Translated: CASSLGVAGGREYF.

The rearrangement links TRBV7-2 to TRBJ1-5; D is unclear. The ends were cut back, 1 base at V and 6 bases at J, with 10 bases in the middle. Germline V lookup: CDR1 SGHTA, CDR2 FQGNSA. The CDR3 spans 14 residues. CDR3: CASSLGSRRQPQHF. CDR3 DNA sequence: TGTGCCAGCAGCTTAGGCAGCCGCCGTCAGCCCCAGCATTTT.

This clonotype was observed a few times. The chain joins TRBV11-2 to TRBJ2-4; no definite D call. The length of the CDR3 is 12 residues. Germline assignment: CDR1 SGHAT and CDR2 FQNNGV. V lost 4 bases and J lost 11, with 12 bases in between. The CDR3 region is CASSSSFAVQYF. The CDR3 coding sequence is TGTGCCAGCAGCTCCTCCTTTGCGGTTCAGTACTTC.

This clonotype came up many times. The V call is TRBV5-4, the J call TRBJ2-3; no definite D call. This CDR3 comprises 14 residues. V was trimmed by 4 bases and J by 6 bases, leaving 15 bases between them. Germline loops: CDR1 SGHNT, CDR2 YYREEE (reference sequence). The CDR3 coding sequence is TGTGCCAGCAGCGGCTCAGCCACGGCGGATACGCAGTATTTT. As protein: CASSGSATADTQYF.

CDR3 sequence reads: CASKDRDDTEAFF. CDR3 bases: TGCGCCAGCAAGGACAGGGATGACACTGAAGCTTTCTTT. This rearrangement joins TRBV5-1 to TRBJ1-1; 8 bases match TRBD1. The germline gives CDR1 SGHRS, CDR2 YFSETQ. The CDR3 spans 13 residues. The V gene end was trimmed by 6 bases and the J gene end by 3 bases; junction bases not matched to a gene: 4.

In this sample, this clonotype turned up many times. V and J are TRBV2 and TRBJ2-3; tentative D call: TRBD2 (6 bases). Trimming shortened V by 2 bases and J by 2 bases, and 11 bases separated the two germline ends. CDR3 length: 15 amino acids. Germline V gene sequence: CDR1 SNHLY, CDR2 FYNNEI. The CDR3 protein is CASSERLGVTDTQYF. In DNA, the CDR3 is TGTGCCAGCAGTGAAAGACTAGGGGTCACAGATACGCAGTATTTT.

The sample holds a few counts of this clonotype. The chain joins TRBV10-3 to TRBJ2-5, with 9 bases identical to TRBD2. The CDR3 extends over 19 amino acids. Germline CDR1 reads ENHRY; CDR2 reads SYGVKD. Trimming took 3 bases from V and 7 from J; bases not matched to a gene: 21. The CDR3 nucleotides read TGTGCCATCAGTGACGGGGATACGGGGCTAGCGGGAAGAGGGGTGACCCAGTACTTC. Translating gives CAISDGDTGLAGRGVTQYF.

This chain links TRBV11-2 with TRBJ2-7; 10 bases line up with TRBD2. This CDR3 is built from 15 residues. V shed 5 bases, J shed 6 bases, and the junction held 10 bases outside the gene matches. Germline V gene sequence: CDR1 SGHAT, CDR2 FQNNGV. CDR3 coding DNA: TGTGCCAGCAGCCGGACTAGCGGCCCCCGAGGCGAGCAGTACTTC. Translation gives CASSRTSGPRGEQYF.

This clonotype was seen ten or more times. The chain uses TRBV29-1 and TRBJ2-5; D gene ambiguous. The CDR3 is made up of 14 amino acids. Trimming took 3 bases from V and 7 from J, leaving 18 bases between them. The V gene's germline CDR1 is SQVTM and CDR2 ANQGSEA. The CDR3 region is CSVDRSRIGGTQYF. In DNA, the CDR3 is TGCAGCGTTGACCGCAGCCGAATAGGCGGGACCCAGTACTTC. The full variable domain, rest sourced from reference TRBV29-1 and TRBJ2-5, is SAVISQKPSRDICQRGTSLTIQCQVDSQVTMMFWYRQQPGQSLTLIATANQGSEATYESGFVIDKFPISRPNLTFSTLTVSNMSPEDSSIYLCSVDRSRIGGTQYFGPGTRLLVL.

This clonotype appeared a few times. This chain joins TRBV27 and TRBJ1-5; tentatively, D is TRBD1 (5 bases). CDR1 MNHEY and CDR2 SMNVEV come from the germline V gene (reference sequence). CDR3 length: 15 amino acids. Trimming shortened V by 6 bases and J by 2 bases, and 14 bases separated the two germline ends. The CDR3 region is CASRGTGVGNQPQHF. Here the CDR3 DNA reads TGTGCCAGCAGGGGGACGGGGGTAGGCAATCAGCCCCAGCATTTT.

In its sample, this clonotype was seen a few times. V is TRBV6-6 and J is TRBJ2-3; a weak D match, TRBD1 (6 bases). CDR1 and CDR2 from the germline V gene are MNHNY and SVGAGI (reference sequence). Between the trimmed V and J ends, which lost 4 bases and 1 base, there was a span of 12 bases. CDR3 size: 15 residues. The CDR3 spells CASSSIQGGTDTQYF. The DNA for the CDR3 is TGTGCCAGCAGTTCCATACAGGGCGGCACAGATACGCAGTATTTT.

This clonotype has a count of ten or more. The chain combines TRBV12-3 or TRBV12-4 with TRBJ1-5, with TRBD1 matching 8 bases. The CDR3 is 15 amino acids. The junction had 2 bases not matched to a gene; V was cut back by 2 bases and J by 2 bases. CDR3 in DNA: TGTGCCAGCAGTTTACAACAGGGGGGCAATCAGCCCCAGCATTTT. It is translated as CASSLQQGGNQPQHF.

The rearrangement joins TRBV2 to TRBJ2-5; no firm D call. Germline CDR1 SNHLY, CDR2 FYNNEI. V was trimmed by 1 base and J by 2 bases, leaving 5 bases between them. This CDR3 has 13 residues. The CDR3 bases are TGTGCCAGCAGTGAAGTCGGGCAAGAGACCCAGTACTTC. Its protein product is CASSEVGQETQYF. Looking up the rest from reference TRBV2 and TRBJ2-5 gives the full variable domain: EPEVTQTPSHQVTQMGQEVILRCVPISNHLYFYWYRQILGQKVEFLVSFYNNEISEKSEIFDDQFSVERPDGSNFTLKIRSTKLEDSAMYFCASSEVGQETQYFGPGTRLLVL.

This clonotype was seen many times. The DNA for the CDR3 is TGTGCCAGCAGTCAACCCTACAGGGGGTTCTACGAGCAGTACTTC. It yields the protein CASSQPYRGFYEQYF. V usage is TRBV6-6 and J usage is TRBJ2-7, with 8 bases lining up with TRBD1. The CDR3 contains 15 residues. CDR1 is MNHNY, CDR2 SVGAGI, per germline (reference sequence). With V trimmed by 5 bases and J by 3 bases, 9 bases remained unmatched.

Here the CDR3 reads CASSLMGTEETQYF. The CDR3 nucleotides are TGTGCCAGCAGTTTGATGGGGACAGAAGAGACCCAGTACTTC. This rearrangement joins TRBV12-3 or TRBV12-4 to TRBJ2-5; 7 nucleotides line up with TRBD1. Trimming removed 3 bases from V and 3 bases from J; junction bases left unmatched: 4. This CDR3 region has 14 residues.

The sample holds a few counts of this clonotype. V gene TRBV7-9 combines with J gene TRBJ2-5; the D is unclear. The germline CDR1 and CDR2 sequences are SEHNR and FQNEAQ (reference sequence). The CDR3 consists of 14 residues. Trimming took 3 bases from V and 1 from J, leaving 9 bases between them. CDR3 DNA: TGTGCCAGCAGCTTGTATCGGCTCCAAGAGACCCAGTACTTC. Residues: CASSLYRLQETQYF.

The rearrangement links TRBV7-2 to TRBJ2-1, with 12 bases lining up with TRBD2. This CDR3 is 15 amino acids long. The germline V gene has CDR1 SGHTA and CDR2 FQGNSA. Germline trimming cut 5 bases from V and 6 bases from J; bases unmatched to any gene: 5. The CDR3 is CASSPTSGGRNEQFF. The CDR3 nucleotides are TGTGCCAGCAGCCCGACTAGCGGGGGCCGCAATGAGCAGTTCTTC. The variable domain in full, with the rest retrieved from reference TRBV7-2 and TRBJ2-1, is GAGVSQSPSNKVTEKGKDVELRCDPISGHTALYWYRQSLGQGLEFLIYFQGNSAPDKSGLPSDRFSAERTGGSVSTLTIQRTQQEDSAVYLCASSPTSGGRNEQFFGPGTRLTVL.

In this sample, this clonotype turned up many times. V and J are TRBV2 and TRBJ1-2; weak D call: TRBD1 (6 bases). This CDR3 has 13 amino acids. V shed 4 bases and J shed 1 base, with 7 bases lying between them. Germline V gives CDR1 SNHLY, CDR2 FYNNEI. The CDR3 region is CASSGTVNYGYTF. The DNA of the CDR3 is TGTGCCAGCAGTGGGACAGTTAACTATGGCTACACCTTC.

A note on this clonotype: This may be a read error, as it is one base from a much larger clone. The CDR3 region is CASSAPSGGNEGNEQFF. The CDR3 coding sequence is TGTGCCAGCAGCGCTCCTAGCGGGGGCAATGAAGGGAATGAGCAGTTCTTC. V gene TRBV9 combines with J gene TRBJ2-1, with 10 bases matching TRBD2. This CDR3 region has 17 residues. Germline V gives CDR1 SGDLS, CDR2 YYNGEE. The trim removed 3 bases at V and 7 bases at J, leaving 13 bases unmatched.

This clonotype turned up a few times. The chain recombines TRBV28 with TRBJ2-5; D gene ambiguous. Between the trimmed V and J ends, which lost 3 bases and 4 bases, there was a span of 9 bases. The CDR3 consists of 13 residues. Looked up from germline, CDR1 is MDHEN and CDR2 is SYDVKM. This chain's CDR3 is CASSLGPLETQYF. The CDR3 bases are TGTGCCAGCAGTTTGGGTCCTTTAGAGACCCAGTACTTC. Combining the CDR3 with reference TRBV28 and TRBJ2-5 gives the whole variable domain DVKVTQSSRYLVKRTGEKVFLECVQDMDHENMFWYRQDPGLGLRLIYFSYDVKMKEKGDIPEGYSVSREKKERFSLILESASTNQTSMYLCASSLGPLETQYFGPGTRLLVL.

Many counts were recorded for this clonotype. The chain uses TRBV7-8 and TRBJ1-1; D perhaps matches TRBD1 (6 bases). The CDR3 totals 16 residues. Between the trimmed V and J ends, which lost 3 bases and 5 bases, there was a span of 19 bases. Germline CDR1 reads SGHVS; CDR2 reads FQNEAQ. The CDR3 DNA follows: TGTGCCAGCAGCTTGGACAGCCGGTTAGTAGGGACTGAAGCTTTCTTT. Translating it yields CASSLDSRLVGTEAFF.